The present T cell receptor (beta chain) was sequenced within a study of beta chain features in type 1 diabetes. For the study at large: All samples yielded 85 million to 130 million examined sorted cells. Study conclusions and caveats: Significant though moderate, a shortening of TCRB CDR3s appeared in all four CD4+ subsets of Type 1 diabetes patients. VDJ junctions from type 1 diabetes patients carried fewer insertions and larger deletions. Compared with healthy donors, patients appeared to share more similar naive, central memory and regulatory TCRB repertoires.

As concerns this clone: No antigen is known for it.

The investigators reverse transcribed all of the isolated RNA, so they sequenced expressed TCRB transcripts. This table comes from immunoSEQ multiplex PCR, and its TCRdb copy is limited to in-frame clones, with some not included. Of 680,000 or so clones in the sample, roughly an eighth were seen once. Every donor had blood drawn once into heparin, roughly 110 mL on average. V lost 0 bases and J lost 5; bases outside the gene matches: 4. The CDR3 is made up of 16 amino acids. Germline-derived CDR1 and CDR2 are MGHRA and YSYEKL. The chain combines TRBV4-1 with TRBJ2-3; TRBD1 matches 11 bases. Sequences were obtained from naive CD4+ T cells from blood. The TCR was taken from a young man with type 1 diabetes. Written as DNA, the CDR3 is TGCGCCAGCAGCCAAGATGGACAGGGGGCAGGAGATACGCAGTATTTT. As protein: CASSQDGQGAGDTQYF.